This T cell receptor (beta chain) emerged from a study of blood T cell repertoires in COVID-19. Whole-study context: Some COVID-19 samples were acute and others convalescent; all came from the United States, Italy and Spain. T cells, B-cell-depleted T cells, or PBMCs provided the cDNA or gDNA that served as material.

This CDR3 has 13 residues. The V segment lost 6 bases and the J segment 9 bases; nucleotides outside the gene matches: 3. In the authors' methods: Amplification with reference gene primers provided the estimates of nucleated cell counts. Assay: immunoSEQ multiplex PCR; the TCRdb copy retains only in-frame clones and omits some. The V and J calls and clone size were taken over from that table, and D and trimming were inferred from the DNA. The sample holds some 130,000 clones; 84% are singletons and the top ten take over 1.1%. This TCR derives from a man aged 55 to 70 with acute or convalescent COVID-19. Material: peripheral blood. The chain uses TRBV12-3 or TRBV12-4 and TRBJ1-6; TRBD1 agrees at 9 bases. The CDR3 coding sequence is TGTGCCAGCAGGGACAGGGGAAGTTCACCCCTCCACTTT. Protein sequence: CASRDRGSSPLHF.